One and the same sample provided the 32 T cell receptor beta chains below, sequenced in a study of early T cells in non-severe SARS-CoV-2 infection. Each CDR3 protein gets one entry after TCRdb re-called the 5' RACE reads with MiXCR. This sample carries some 66,000 distinct CDR3 sequences, less than 9.5% of them seen once, and the ten largest clones take more than 2.5%. The sample consisted of whole blood. The receptors derive from an adult who was a healthcare worker with PCR-confirmed SARS-CoV-2 infection or an uninfected control (not recorded which).

This clonotype has only a few counts. V usage is TRBV7-3 and J usage is TRBJ2-1; 12 nucleotides agree with TRBD2. From germline, CDR1 is SGHTA and CDR2 FQGTGA. The CDR3 is 15 amino acids. Trimming took 5 bases from V and 9 from J; bases not matched to a gene: 8. The CDR3 DNA is TGTGCCAGCAGCACGACTAGCGGGAGCGGTGTTGAGCAGTTCTTC. Its translation: CASSTTSGSGVEQFF.

This clonotype was seen only a few times. The rearrangement links TRBV20-1 to TRBJ2-7, with D possibly being TRBD2 (6 bases). The germline gives CDR1 DFQATT, CDR2 SNEGSKA (reference sequence). The CDR3 covers 12 residues. Trimming stripped 5 bases from V and 5 bases from J, with 13 bases between. The CDR3 reads CSAESSVHEQYF. The CDR3 region has the DNA TGCAGTGCTGAGTCTAGCGTCCACGAGCAGTACTTC.

This clonotype has only a few counts. The rearrangement joins TRBV3-1 to TRBJ1-5; maybe TRBD1 (6 bases). The CDR3 sequence is 15 residues long. CDR1 and CDR2 from the germline V gene are LGHDT and YNNKEL (reference sequence). The V and J ends lost 4 bases and 6 bases respectively, with 16 bases between them. CDR3 sequence: CASSRSSSGAQPQHF. The CDR3 coding sequence is TGTGCCAGCAGCCGTTCATCTTCGGGGGCTCAGCCCCAGCATTTT.

This clonotype was detected ten times or more. This chain joins TRBV12-3 or TRBV12-4 and TRBJ2-1, with 10 bases identical to TRBD2. The CDR3 extends over 15 amino acids. The ends lost 7 bases at V and 6 bases at J; junction bases unmatched: 9. CDR3 sequence: CASTPLAGLFNEQFF. Written as DNA, the CDR3 is TGTGCCAGCACCCCACTAGCGGGATTGTTCAATGAGCAGTTCTTC.

Only a few counts were recorded for this clonotype. The chain couples TRBV28 to TRBJ2-2; 7 bases map to TRBD1. V gave up 0 bases and J gave up 7 bases; unmatched junction bases: 5. The CDR3 has 15 amino acids. Germline CDR1 is MDHEN and CDR2 is SYDVKM. The CDR3 protein is CASSLWGDSLGELFF. The CDR3, as DNA: TGTGCCAGCAGTTTATGGGGGGACAGCCTCGGGGAGCTGTTTTTT. The full variable domain, with the rest looked up from reference TRBV28 and TRBJ2-2, is DVKVTQSSRYLVKRTGEKVFLECVQDMDHENMFWYRQDPGLGLRLIYFSYDVKMKEKGDIPEGYSVSREKKERFSLILESASTNQTSMYLCASSLWGDSLGELFFGEGSRLTVL.

In this sample, this clonotype turned up many times. The V call is TRBV7-2, the J call TRBJ2-5; TRBD2 agrees at 12 bases. The V segment lost 5 bases and the J segment 5 bases; nucleotides outside the gene matches: 6. Germline CDR1 SGHTA, CDR2 FQGNSA. The CDR3 is 15 residues long. The CDR3 nucleotides read TGTGCCAGCAGCCGACTAGCGGGAGATGGGGAGACCCAGTACTTC. Translation gives CASSRLAGDGETQYF.

This clonotype was found a few times. V gene TRBV18 combines with J gene TRBJ2-1, with 13 bases lining up with TRBD2. The CDR3 runs to 17 residues. Trimming removed 8 bases from V and 3 bases from J; junction bases left unmatched: 10. Germline lookup yields CDR1 KGHSH and CDR2 LQKENI. The CDR3 here is CASQGLAGYPHYNEQFF. DNA for the CDR3: TGTGCCAGCCAGGGACTAGCGGGATATCCCCACTACAATGAGCAGTTCTTC.

This clonotype was counted between two and nine times. The chain uses TRBV18 and TRBJ2-2; D not resolved. The CDR3 covers 14 residues. Looked up from germline, CDR1 is KGHSH and CDR2 is LQKENI. V dropped 3 bases and J dropped 4 bases, with 9 bases sitting between them. The CDR3 nucleotides are TGTGCCAGCTCACCCTTGTCGCCCACCGGGGAGCTGTTTTTT. Protein: CASSPLSPTGELFF.

At least ten counts were recorded for this clonotype. This rearrangement joins TRBV7-2 to TRBJ2-3; a possible D gene is TRBD2 (5 bases). Germline V gene lookup returns CDR1 SGHTA and CDR2 FQGNSA. The germline V and J ends were trimmed by 5 bases and 6 bases, with 9 bases remaining between them. CDR3 length equals 12 residues. The CDR3 sequence is CASSLRVDTQYF. The CDR3 nucleotides read TGTGCCAGCAGCCTGCGGGTTGATACGCAGTATTTT.

This clonotype was seen more than once but under ten times. The chain joins TRBV5-1 to TRBJ2-7; 10 nucleotides match TRBD1. The CDR3 covers 14 residues. Germline assignment: CDR1 SGHRS and CDR2 YFSETQ. V gave up 0 bases and J gave up 6 bases; unmatched junction bases: 3. The DNA of the CDR3 is TGCGCCAGCAGCTTGGCCGGGACAGGGGCCGAGCAGTACTTC. It yields the protein CASSLAGTGAEQYF.

This clonotype is deemed medium-sized. This sequence joins TRBV7-6 and TRBJ2-2; 8 nucleotides align to TRBD2. This CDR3 comprises 16 residues. Trimming took 4 bases from V and 4 from J; bases not matched to a gene: 8. CDR1 and CDR2 (germline): SGHVS, FNYEAQ. CDR3: CASSSRSGRFTGELFF. CDR3 coding DNA: TGTGCCAGCAGCTCCCGAAGCGGGAGATTCACCGGGGAGCTGTTTTTT.

This clonotype was counted only a few times. The chain carries TRBV29-1 and TRBJ2-1; 9 nucleotides agree with TRBD1. V lost 4 bases, J lost 15 bases, and 10 bases stayed unmatched. This CDR3 is 12 amino acids long. In germline, CDR1 is SQVTM, CDR2 ANQGSEA. DNA of the CDR3: TGCAGCGTTGCCGGGGACAGGGCGATCGGGTTCTTC. This codes for CSVAGDRAIGFF.

V is TRBV14 and J is TRBJ1-6; no firm D call. The length of the CDR3 is 13 residues. From germline, CDR1 is SGHDN and CDR2 FVKESK. Trimming took off 1 base at V and 9 bases at J, with 7 bases between the two ends. The CDR3 loop is CASSQVVASPLHF. The CDR3 nucleotides read TGTGCCAGCAGCCAAGTGGTGGCTTCACCCCTCCACTTT.

In its sample, this clonotype was seen a few times. The chain links TRBV10-3 to TRBJ1-4, with D maybe TRBD1 (6 bases). CDR1 and CDR2 from the germline V gene are ENHRY and SYGVKD. The CDR3 totals 16 residues. V shed 4 bases and J shed 5 bases, with 17 bases lying between them. In DNA form, the CDR3 reads TGTGCCATCAGTGCCTTCTGGACAGAGATGAATGAAAAACTGTTTTTT. Translated: CAISAFWTEMNEKLFF.

This clonotype was seen at least ten times. V is TRBV29-1 and J is TRBJ2-1; the match to TRBD1 covers 8 bases. V dropped 6 bases and J dropped 8; count of bases not matched to a gene: 9. This CDR3 is built from 13 residues. CDR1 and CDR2 from the germline V gene are SQVTM and ANQGSEA. For the CDR3, the DNA is TGCAGCGTGGACCGGACAGGGTGGTATGAGCAGTTCTTC. Protein product: CSVDRTGWYEQFF.

Only a few counts were recorded for this clonotype. The chain is built from TRBV7-2 and TRBJ2-5; D may be TRBD1 (6 bases). This CDR3 region has 14 residues. Per germline, CDR1 SGHTA and CDR2 FQGNSA. V lost 5 bases, J lost 1 base, and 11 bases lay in between. The CDR3 spells CASSLQGTQETQYF. The CDR3 coding sequence is TGTGCCAGCAGCCTTCAGGGGACCCAAGAGACCCAGTACTTC. The full variable domain, its missing parts supplied by reference TRBV7-2 and TRBJ2-5, is GAGVSQSPSNKVTEKGKDVELRCDPISGHTALYWYRQSLGQGLEFLIYFQGNSAPDKSGLPSDRFSAERTGGSVSTLTIQRTQQEDSAVYLCASSLQGTQETQYFGPGTRLLVL.

A few counts support this clonotype. The CDR3 spells CASSTRPGQFQETQYF. Here the CDR3 DNA reads TGTGCCAGCAGTACTAGACCTGGCCAGTTCCAAGAGACCCAGTACTTC. This chain connects TRBV12-3 or TRBV12-4 to TRBJ2-5; a weak D match, TRBD2 (5 bases). This CDR3 contains 16 residues. V lost 5 bases and J lost 1, with 17 bases in between.

This clonotype has a count of ten or more. The rearrangement joins TRBV20-1 to TRBJ2-7; 7 nucleotides match TRBD1. The CDR3 totals 15 residues. V was clipped by 3 bases and J by 0 bases; unmatched bases: 8. Germline V CDR1 and CDR2: DFQATT, SNEGSKA (reference sequence). CDR3 DNA: TGCAGTGCTAGGCGGGCGACAGGGATCTCCTACGAGCAGTACTTC. Residues: CSARRATGISYEQYF.

V gene TRBV3-1 combines with J gene TRBJ2-7, with D unresolved. The CDR3 length is 12 residues. The germline CDR1 and CDR2 sequences are LGHDT and YNNKEL (reference sequence). Deletions cut 1 base from V and 6 bases from J, with 7 bases between. The CDR3 DNA follows: TGTGCCAGCAGCCAAGGCCAGCGCGAGCAGTACTTC. Amino acid sequence: CASSQGQREQYF.

This clonotype was counted between two and nine times. This chain connects TRBV29-1 to TRBJ2-7; 9 bases are a match to TRBD1. Germline V gene lookup returns CDR1 SQVTM and CDR2 ANQGSEA. J lost 1 base, V lost 6 bases, and 7 bases had no gene match. The CDR3 has 14 amino acids. The CDR3 loop reads CSVKTGGASYEQYF. CDR3 in DNA: TGCAGCGTGAAAACAGGGGGCGCATCCTACGAGCAGTACTTC.

This clonotype has ten or more counts. CDR3 sequence (DNA): TGTGCCAGCACCCTACTAGTCCAGGGTGAGCAGTTCTTC. Translation gives CASTLLVQGEQFF. The chain employs TRBV7-8 and TRBJ2-1; the D call may be TRBD1 or TRBD2 (5 bases each). The CDR3 sequence is 13 residues long. V lost 7 bases to trimming and J lost 9 bases, with 16 bases between them. The germline gives CDR1 SGHVS, CDR2 FQNEAQ.

This clonotype was seen a single time. V gene TRBV18 combines with J gene TRBJ2-5, with D unclear. The CDR3 runs to 14 residues. Trimming pared 2 bases from V and 2 bases from J, leaving 9 bases between. Germline-derived CDR1 and CDR2 are KGHSH and LQKENI. The DNA for the CDR3 is TGTGCCAGCTCACCATCTTCCGAACAAGAGACCCAGTACTTC. Translated: CASSPSSEQETQYF.

The chain uses TRBV27 and TRBJ2-7; no clear D. Trimming cost V 6 bases and J 2 bases, with 11 bases left between them. The germline CDR1 and CDR2 sequences are MNHEY and SMNVEV (reference sequence). The CDR3 loop spans 13 amino acids. In DNA, the CDR3 is TGTGCCAGCAGCGGGTTCCCTCCCTACGAGCAGTACTTC. Its protein product is CASSGFPPYEQYF.

This clonotype was seen a few times. The V call is TRBV7-9, the J call TRBJ2-7; 8 nucleotides line up with TRBD1. Germline loops: CDR1 SEHNR, CDR2 FQNEAQ (reference sequence). J gave up 6 bases and V 3 bases, and 10 bases lay outside the gene matches. The CDR3 contains 15 residues. The CDR3 spells CASSLGDRTLTEQYF. In nucleotides, the CDR3 is TGTGCCAGCAGCTTGGGGGACAGGACCCTCACCGAGCAGTACTTC.

The gene calls are TRBV9 and TRBJ2-6; D gene ambiguous. Trimming took 0 bases from V and 4 from J, leaving 17 bases between them. CDR1 and CDR2 (germline): SGDLS, YYNGEE. There are 18 residues in the CDR3. The chain's CDR3 is CASSVGPGLVGGANVLTF. DNA of the CDR3: TGTGCCAGCAGCGTAGGGCCCGGCTTAGTTGGCGGGGCCAACGTCCTGACTTTC.

This clonotype was seen at least ten times. This chain uses TRBV20-1 with TRBJ1-1; D is possibly TRBD1 (5 bases). The CDR3 is 11 amino acids. Trimming shortened V by 6 bases and J by 7 bases, and 12 bases separated the two germline ends. Germline values: CDR1 DFQATT, CDR2 SNEGSKA (reference sequence). The CDR3 protein is CSANARGEAFF. The CDR3 region has the DNA TGCAGTGCGAATGCGAGGGGTGAAGCTTTCTTT.

The rearrangement uses TRBV12-3 or TRBV12-4 and TRBJ1-1, with 9 bases that match TRBD1. The CDR3 totals 14 residues. Losses at the gene ends were 5 bases for V and 5 bases for J; bases not matched to a gene: 6. CDR3 residues: CASSVQGARTEAFF. The CDR3 nucleotides are TGTGCCAGCAGTGTACAGGGGGCAAGGACTGAAGCTTTCTTT.

This clonotype was recorded a few times. The CDR3 protein is CASSKRSTEPQHF. The CDR3 coding sequence is TGTGCCAGTAGTAAGCGTTCAACGGAGCCCCAGCATTTT. The chain joins TRBV19 to TRBJ1-5; unclear D gene. The germline V gene encodes CDR1 LNHDA and CDR2 SQIVND (reference sequence). The V and J ends lost 4 bases and 8 bases respectively, with 12 bases between them. The CDR3 totals 13 residues.

This clonotype was detected ten times or more. The genes are TRBV7-3 and TRBJ1-2, with 8 bases identical to TRBD1. The CDR3 totals 15 residues. Looked up from germline, CDR1 is SGHTA and CDR2 is FQGTGA. After removal of 4 bases from V and 4 bases from J, the junction contained 8 bases not matched to a gene. The CDR3 sequence is CASSSGTGPIYGYTF. In DNA form, the CDR3 reads TGTGCCAGCAGCTCCGGGACAGGCCCTATCTATGGCTACACCTTC.

The rearrangement links TRBV6-2 or TRBV6-3 to TRBJ2-1; the match to TRBD2 covers 12 bases. The CDR3 sequence is 16 residues long. With V trimmed by 0 bases and J by 8 bases, 5 bases remained unmatched. The germline V gene has CDR1 MNHEY and CDR2 SVGEGT. For the CDR3, the DNA is TGTGCCAGCAGTTACTCGACTAGCGGGAGTAGCGATGAGCAGTTCTTC. Protein product: CASSYSTSGSSDEQFF.

As regards this clonotype: This could be a read error, since a much larger clone is one nucleotide away. The chain couples TRBV5-6 to TRBJ1-1; no reliable D call. Germline V gene data show CDR1 as SGHDT and CDR2 as YYEEEE. The CDR3 is made up of 14 amino acids. This CDR3 reads CAGSSYALGTEAFF. The CDR3 DNA is TGTGCCGGCAGCTCGTACGCCTTAGGCACTGAAGCTTTCTTT.

The chain uses TRBV29-1 and TRBJ2-4; 9 bases align to TRBD1. This CDR3 comprises 17 residues. The germline V gene encodes CDR1 SQVTM and CDR2 ANQGSEA. Trimming at V came to 5 bases and at J to 0 bases, leaving 11 bases not matched to a gene. CDR3 region: CSVRDRVPVKAKNIQYF. The CDR3 bases are TGCAGCGTTCGGGACAGGGTCCCCGTCAAAGCCAAAAACATTCAGTACTTC.